The rows below give T cell receptor beta chains drawn from one sample of a study of identical twins. TCRdb independently ran MiXCR on the 5' RACE reads; one entry per CDR3 protein. The data contain 400,000 to 550,000 distinct CDR3 sequences, roughly 21% of them singletons. Separately, the same data were catalogued under a study of T cells expressing NK-cell markers.

Sequenced input: CD4+ T cells sorted from blood. All receptors come from a woman younger than 30 in good health. Each CDR3 is given with its conserved first and last residue. A D gene is named only where the DNA matches it firmly. Rows may omit the clone size; those that give it use once, few, many or a size class.

.	TRBV5-1	TRBJ2-1	.	TGCGCCAGCAGCCTGGGGGTCGGGTCGAACCCCAATGAGCAGTTCTTC	CASSLGVGSNPNEQFF
TRBD1	TRBV7-2	TRBJ1-2	.	TGTGCCAGCAGCCCCGAATCCGACAGGGTGCTCTATGGCTACACCTTC	CASSPESDRVLYGYTF
TRBD1	TRBV29-1	TRBJ2-3	many	TGCAGCGTTGCACCGGGACAGCTCACAGATACGCAGTATTTT	CSVAPGQLTDTQYF
.	TRBV6-1	TRBJ2-1	few	TGTGCCAGCAGGGACAATGTTTTATACAATGAGCAGTTCTTC	CASRDNVLYNEQFF
.	TRBV20-1	TRBJ2-2	few	TGCAGTGCTAAGACACATGGAAACACCGGGGAGCTGTTTTTT	CSAKTHGNTGELFF
.	TRBV6-1	TRBJ1-4	few	TGTGCCAGCAGCCGCCCGACAGTAGAGAATGAAAAACTGTTTTTT	CASSRPTVENEKLFF
.	TRBV6-1	TRBJ2-1	.	TGTGCCAGCAGCCGACAAAGCGGGCTCGCCTACAATGAGCAGTTCTTC	CASSRQSGLAYNEQFF
.	TRBV7-6	TRBJ2-1	.	TGTGCCAGCAGCTTAGCCCACCAGATACAACACAATGAGCAGTTCTTC	CASSLAHQIQHNEQFF
TRBD1	TRBV29-1	TRBJ2-1	many	TGCAGCGCGTCCGGGACAGGGTCGAACCTACTGGATGAGCAGTTCTTC	CSASGTGSNLLDEQFF
.	TRBV11-2	TRBJ2-7	.	TGTGCCAGCAGTCCTAAGTGGACGCGGGGTTCATGGACCTACGAGCAGTACTTC	CASSPKWTRGSWTYEQYF
.	TRBV3-1	TRBJ1-1	.	TGTGCCAGCACCCGTAAGGGAGCTGTTACTGAAGCTTTCTTT	CASTRKGAVTEAFF
TRBD1	TRBV27	TRBJ2-3	few	TGTGCCAGCAGCGGGACAGGGGGAACCACAGATACGCAGTATTTT	CASSGTGGTTDTQYF
.	TRBV7-3	TRBJ1-2	.	TGTGCCAGCAGCTTATCCTCCGGCCGTGATGGAGGCTACACCTTC	CASSLSSGRDGGYTF
.	TRBV5-1	TRBJ2-3	.	TGCGCCAGCAGCTTGGGGATTTACGCGGGGTACACAGATACGCAGTATTTT	CASSLGIYAGYTDTQYF
TRBD2	TRBV20-1	TRBJ2-1	.	TGCAGTGCCCTACTAGCGGCTGCCTACAATGAGCAGTTCTTC	CSALLAAAYNEQFF
.	TRBV7-2	TRBJ1-4	.	TGTGCCAGCAGCTTAGTACCAGGAGGAAATGAAAAACTGTTTTTT	CASSLVPGGNEKLFF
.	TRBV7-2	TRBJ2-7	.	TGTGCCAGCACTGACCGAGTCTCCCCGCAGTGGTACTTC	CASTDRVSPQWYF
.	TRBV12-3/TRBV12-4	TRBJ2-7	few	TGTGCCAGCAGATATGAGGGCGAGCAGTACTTC	CASRYEGEQYF
TRBD2	TRBV6-5	TRBJ2-1	few	TGTGCCAGCAGTTCCAAACTGCTAGCGGGGGGGCCGAATGAGCAGTTCTTC	CASSSKLLAGGPNEQFF
.	TRBV20-1	TRBJ1-4	.	TGCAGTGCCCGGGAGGGTGGGAGCGAAAAACTGTTTTTT	CSAREGGSEKLFF
.	TRBV12-3/TRBV12-4	TRBJ2-5	.	TGTGCCAGCAGTTGGGCGAACCAAGAGACCCAGTACTTC	CASSWANQETQYF
TRBD2	TRBV20-1	TRBJ2-7	.	TGCAGTGCTAGTTGGCGTAGCGGGCGAAGCTCCTACGAGCAGTACTTC	CSASWRSGRSSYEQYF
TRBD1	TRBV19	TRBJ1-5	.	TGTGCCAGTAGCCCCGGGACAGGGGGTCGGCCCCAGCATTTT	CASSPGTGGRPQHF
.	TRBV5-1	TRBJ2-5	.	TGCGCCAGCAGCTTGGCCGCTAGCCAAGAGACCCAGTACTTC	CASSLAASQETQYF
.	TRBV6-1	TRBJ2-1	.	TGTGCCAGCACCCAGACAGGTACCTCATACAATGAGCAGTTCTTC	CASTQTGTSYNEQFF
TRBD2	TRBV4-3	TRBJ2-1	.	TGCGCCAGCAGCCAGGGTCTAGCGGTTGAGCAGTTCTTC	CASSQGLAVEQFF
.	TRBV5-1	TRBJ2-5	once	TGCGCCAGCAGCTTGGAGGGACCCCCAGAGACCCAGTACTTC	CASSLEGPPETQYF
.	TRBV12-3/TRBV12-4	TRBJ1-3	few	TGTGCCAGCAGTTCCATAGGAAACACCATATATTTT	CASSSIGNTIYF
.	TRBV7-2	TRBJ2-5	few	TGTGCCAGCAGCTTAGCGCTCGGGTCAGAGACCCAGTACTTC	CASSLALGSETQYF
.	TRBV12-3/TRBV12-4	TRBJ2-3	few	TGTGCCAGCAGTAATGAGCCAGATGCAGATACGCAGTATTTT	CASSNEPDADTQYF
.	TRBV5-1	TRBJ2-5	.	TGCGCCAGCCAGCTGGGGGAGACCCAGTACTTC	CASQLGETQYF
.	TRBV7-9	TRBJ1-6	few	TGTGCCAGCAGCTTAGGTGAACAAGCCCCTTTTTTT	CASSLGEQAPFF
.	TRBV6-1	TRBJ2-7	.	TGTGCCAGCAAAGGGAACCCCGCCCTAGGGCAGTACTTC	CASKGNPALGQYF
.	TRBV4-3	TRBJ1-5	.	TGCGCCAGCAGCCAAGTGGGGGGCGCGACCCAGCATTTT	CASSQVGGATQHF
.	TRBV7-9	TRBJ2-3	few	TGTGCCAGCAGCTTACGACAGGCCGACACAGATACGCAGTATTTT	CASSLRQADTDTQYF
.	TRBV6-1	TRBJ1-2	.	TGTGCCAGCAGCCCGAAAACGACTTTCGGTGGCTACACCTTC	CASSPKTTFGGYTF
.	TRBV12-3/TRBV12-4	TRBJ1-1	few	TGTGCCAGCAGTTTCCTGGTTTCTGAAGCTTTCTTT	CASSFLVSEAFF
TRBD2	TRBV20-1	TRBJ2-5	few	TGCAGTGCTAGAGTCGGGGGGGTCCAAGAGACCCAGTACTTC	CSARVGGVQETQYF
.	TRBV10-3	TRBJ2-7	few	TGTGCAATCAGGGGAGGATACGAGCAGTACTTC	CAIRGGYEQYF